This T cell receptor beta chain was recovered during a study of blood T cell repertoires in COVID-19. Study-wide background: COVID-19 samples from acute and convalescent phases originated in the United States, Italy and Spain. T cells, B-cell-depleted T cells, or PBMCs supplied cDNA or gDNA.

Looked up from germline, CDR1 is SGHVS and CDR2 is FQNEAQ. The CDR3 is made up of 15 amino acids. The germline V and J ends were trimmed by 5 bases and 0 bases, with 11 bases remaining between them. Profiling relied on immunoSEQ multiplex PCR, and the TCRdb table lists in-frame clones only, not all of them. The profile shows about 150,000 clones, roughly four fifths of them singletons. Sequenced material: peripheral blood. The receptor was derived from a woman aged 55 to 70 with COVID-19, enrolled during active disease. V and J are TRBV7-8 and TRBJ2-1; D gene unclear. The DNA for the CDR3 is TGTGCCAGCAGCCTCGGGTCCACCTCCTACAATGAGCAGTTCTTC. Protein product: CASSLGSTSYNEQFF.